This TCR beta chain is from a study of a mutant IDH1 vaccine in newly diagnosed glioma (dated by TCRdb to the early 2020s). General notes on the study: Eight vaccinations were administered to patients in weeks 1, 3, 5, 7, 11, 15, 19 and 23, corresponding to visits V03 through V10. Vaccination began 4-6 weeks after radiotherapy alone, or alongside temozolomide cycles in the chemotherapy-containing groups. Of the approximately 30 treated patients, about 62% were male and about 40% were female, and the mean age was approximately 37 years. Prior to enrollment, patients had been given standard therapy consisting of radiotherapy alone, temozolomide alone, or radiochemotherapy with temozolomide, with the combination given to most patients. Peripheral blood was collected at six visits: V03 (baseline), V05, V07, V10, V12 and V13. For exploratory analyses, under 30 treated patients had longitudinal TCRB deep sequencing done wherever samples were available.

CDR3 length: 14 amino acids, cysteine to phenylalanine. Only the CDR3 DNA stays, 42 bases, in frame from base 1. CDR1 is given as SGHRS and CDR2 as YFSETQ, both from the germline V gene. At the junction V is shortened by 0 bases and J by 1 base, with 7 bases in between. Results the study describes overall, beyond this receptor: Pseudoprogression appeared unrelated to alterations in the top peripheral T cell clonotypes detected by TCRB sequencing. The authors stated that sample limitations prevented analyses of patient blood samples from being reproduced. Availability determined which PBMC samples were chosen for TCRB deep sequencing. Immune responses induced by the vaccine were seen in 93.3% of patients across multiple MHC alleles.

Library generation was performed with the immunoSEQ multiplex PCR assay. The hsTCRB Kit was used according to the manufacturer's protocol to amplify rearranged TCR beta chain sequences. TCRB libraries were sequenced on an Illumina MiSeq. The source study handled its data this way. The proprietary platform of the kit vendor was used for demultiplexing, trimming and gene mapping. TCRdb mirrors the immuneACCESS table, restricted to in-frame sequences. Some clones are absent from its copies; in checked studies, under half trace to an unresolved V gene, and the reason for the others is unknown. V and J calls and clone size are those listed in that table; D and trimming were worked out from the DNA. In this sample the table shows about 64,000 clones, approximately 84% of which occur a single time. The ten largest account for approximately 8.3% of the sample. Details on this clone: The antigen it binds to is not known. No per-base quality is available; no much larger clone lies one base away.

Read against the paper, the sample's time point label means: week 11, during vaccination. A 20-mer mutant IDH1 peptide at 300 micrograms in Montanide made up each vaccine dose, which was injected subcutaneously together with topical imiquimod. Newly diagnosed WHO grade 3 or 4 IDH1-mutant astrocytomas showing loss of nuclear ATRX were present in the donors. The samples were drawn from NOA16, a multicentre, single-arm, open-label phase I trial in Germany that tested a mutant IDH1 peptide vaccine in humans for the first time. Genomic DNA for TCRB sequencing was extracted from EDTA blood using the DNeasy Blood and Tissue Kit.

The source is a woman in her forties or fifties with glioma. This chain joins TRBV5-1 to TRBJ1-1; a confident D gene designation cannot be given. The sample in question was PBMCs, obtained from a glioma patient whose treatment included an IDH1 peptide vaccine. Here the CDR3 is given as CASSLAVGNTEAFF. The DNA reads TGCGCCAGCAGCTTGGCCGTGGGGAACACTGAAGCTTTCTTT. The variable domain in full, with residues beyond the CDR3 obtained from the reference TRBV5-1 and TRBJ1-1 genes, is KAGVTQTPRYLIKTRGQQVTLSCSPISGHRSVSWYQQTPGQGLQFLFEYFSETQRNKGNFPGRFSGRQFSNSRSEMNVSTLELGDSALYLCASSLAVGNTEAFFGQGTRLTVV.